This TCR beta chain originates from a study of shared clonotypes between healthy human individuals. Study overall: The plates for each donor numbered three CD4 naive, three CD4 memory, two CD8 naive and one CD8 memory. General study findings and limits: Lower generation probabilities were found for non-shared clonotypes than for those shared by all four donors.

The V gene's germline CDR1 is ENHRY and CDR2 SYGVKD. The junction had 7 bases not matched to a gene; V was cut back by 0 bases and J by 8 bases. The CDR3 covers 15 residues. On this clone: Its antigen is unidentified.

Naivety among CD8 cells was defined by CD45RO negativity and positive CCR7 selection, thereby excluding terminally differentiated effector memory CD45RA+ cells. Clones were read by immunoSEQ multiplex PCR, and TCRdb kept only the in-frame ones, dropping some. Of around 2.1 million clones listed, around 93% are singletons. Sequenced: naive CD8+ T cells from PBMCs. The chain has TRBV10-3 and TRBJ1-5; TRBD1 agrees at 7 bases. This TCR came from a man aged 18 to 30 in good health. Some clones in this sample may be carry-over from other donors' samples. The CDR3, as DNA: TGTGCCATCAGTGAGTCTAGAGGGGGCGAGGAGCCCCAGCATTTT. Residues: CAISESRGGEEPQHF.